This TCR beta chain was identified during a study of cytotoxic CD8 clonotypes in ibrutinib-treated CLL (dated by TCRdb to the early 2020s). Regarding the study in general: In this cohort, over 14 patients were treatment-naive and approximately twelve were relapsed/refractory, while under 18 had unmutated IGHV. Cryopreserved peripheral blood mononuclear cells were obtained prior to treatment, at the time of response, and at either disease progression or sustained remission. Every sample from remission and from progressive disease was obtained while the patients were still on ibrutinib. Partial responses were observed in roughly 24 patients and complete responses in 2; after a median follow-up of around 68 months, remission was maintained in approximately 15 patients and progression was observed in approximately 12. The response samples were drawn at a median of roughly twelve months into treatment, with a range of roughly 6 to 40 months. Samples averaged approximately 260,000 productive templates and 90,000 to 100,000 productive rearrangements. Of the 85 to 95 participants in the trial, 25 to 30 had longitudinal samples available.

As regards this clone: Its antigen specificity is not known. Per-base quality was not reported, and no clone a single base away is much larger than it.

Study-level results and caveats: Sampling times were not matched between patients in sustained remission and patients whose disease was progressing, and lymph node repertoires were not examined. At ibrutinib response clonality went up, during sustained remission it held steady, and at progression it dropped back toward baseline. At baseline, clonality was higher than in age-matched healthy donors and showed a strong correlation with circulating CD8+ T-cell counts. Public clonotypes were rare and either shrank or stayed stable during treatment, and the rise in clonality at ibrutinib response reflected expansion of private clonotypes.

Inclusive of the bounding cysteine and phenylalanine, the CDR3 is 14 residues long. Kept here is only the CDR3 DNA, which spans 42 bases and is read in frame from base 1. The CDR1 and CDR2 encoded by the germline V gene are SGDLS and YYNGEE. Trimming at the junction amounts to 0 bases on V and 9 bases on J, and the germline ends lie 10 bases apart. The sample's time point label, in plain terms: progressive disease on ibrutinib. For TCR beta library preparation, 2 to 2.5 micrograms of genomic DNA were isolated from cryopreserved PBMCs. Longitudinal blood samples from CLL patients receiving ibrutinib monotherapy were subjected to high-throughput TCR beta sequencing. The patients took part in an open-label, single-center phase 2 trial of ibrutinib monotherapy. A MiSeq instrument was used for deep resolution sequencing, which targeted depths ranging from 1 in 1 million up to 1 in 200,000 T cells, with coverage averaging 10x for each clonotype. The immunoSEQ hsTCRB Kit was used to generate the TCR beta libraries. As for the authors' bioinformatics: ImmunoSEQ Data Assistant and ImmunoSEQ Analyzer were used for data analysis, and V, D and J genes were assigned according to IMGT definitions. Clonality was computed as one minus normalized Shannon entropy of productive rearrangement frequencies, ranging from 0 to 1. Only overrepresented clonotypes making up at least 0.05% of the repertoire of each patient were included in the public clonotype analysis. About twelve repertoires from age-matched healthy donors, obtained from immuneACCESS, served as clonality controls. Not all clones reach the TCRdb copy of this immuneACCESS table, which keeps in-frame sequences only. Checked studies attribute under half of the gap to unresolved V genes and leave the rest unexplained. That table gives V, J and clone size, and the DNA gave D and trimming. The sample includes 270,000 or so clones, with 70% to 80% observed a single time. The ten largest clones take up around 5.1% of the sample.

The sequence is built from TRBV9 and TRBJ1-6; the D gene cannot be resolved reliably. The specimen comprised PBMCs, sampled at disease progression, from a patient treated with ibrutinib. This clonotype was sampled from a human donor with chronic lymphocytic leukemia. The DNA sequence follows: TGTGCCAGCAGCGTAGCCAGAAGAGGTTCACCCCTCCACTTT. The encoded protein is CASSVARRGSPLHF.